This T cell receptor (beta chain) was retrieved from a study of pediatric ulcerative colitis. This clone was counted between two and nine times. The antigen remains undetermined. Sequencing used immunoSEQ multiplex PCR; TCRdb keeps in-frame clones, though not all of them. Of some 24,000 clones in the sample, 55% to 75% were seen once. Broader study findings: Compared with controls, ulcerative colitis showed greater blood-rectum clone sharing.

This CDR3 is built from 17 residues. The V end was cut by 4 bases, the J end by 0 bases, with 18 bases between. Germline V gene sequence: CDR1 SGHDN, CDR2 FVKESK. Rectal tissue came from one to two pinch biopsies taken at colonoscopy. Sequencing used gut tissue. This chain joins TRBV14 and TRBJ1-1; D is perhaps TRBD1 (5 bases). This clonotype originated in a boy aged 10-17 years with severe ulcerative colitis. The CDR3 coding sequence is TGTGCCAGCAGCCCATCCGGGGCGTTCCCCATGAACACTGAAGCTTTCTTT. The encoded protein is CASSPSGAFPMNTEAFF.